This TCR beta chain was recovered during a study of shared clonotypes between healthy human individuals. On the study more broadly: The people who gave samples were a couple of women and a few men aged 18 to 49. Findings and caveats of the study: Only blood was sampled, and tissue TCR repertoires likely differ from blood ones.

The CDR3 length is 14 residues. Germline V gene lookup returns CDR1 GTSNPN and CDR2 SVGIG (reference sequence). Trimming cost V 0 bases and J 4 bases, with 12 bases left between them. Assay used: immunoSEQ multiplex PCR; TCRdb lists only in-frame clones, some missing. This repertoire shows 75,000 to 100,000 clones, over 40% found once; its top ten account for about 16%. This clone came up once. Its antigen is unknown. When samples were unsorted, roughly 81 million PBMCs were used for genomic DNA. Material: PBMCs. This receptor was taken from a woman aged 40-49 years in good health. Some clones in this sample may be carry-over from other donors' samples. The chain employs TRBV30 and TRBJ1-2, with D maybe TRBD1 (5 bases). In DNA form, the CDR3 reads TGTGCCTGGAGTGTAAGTGGACAAATCTATGGCTACACCTTC. Translated: CAWSVSGQIYGYTF.